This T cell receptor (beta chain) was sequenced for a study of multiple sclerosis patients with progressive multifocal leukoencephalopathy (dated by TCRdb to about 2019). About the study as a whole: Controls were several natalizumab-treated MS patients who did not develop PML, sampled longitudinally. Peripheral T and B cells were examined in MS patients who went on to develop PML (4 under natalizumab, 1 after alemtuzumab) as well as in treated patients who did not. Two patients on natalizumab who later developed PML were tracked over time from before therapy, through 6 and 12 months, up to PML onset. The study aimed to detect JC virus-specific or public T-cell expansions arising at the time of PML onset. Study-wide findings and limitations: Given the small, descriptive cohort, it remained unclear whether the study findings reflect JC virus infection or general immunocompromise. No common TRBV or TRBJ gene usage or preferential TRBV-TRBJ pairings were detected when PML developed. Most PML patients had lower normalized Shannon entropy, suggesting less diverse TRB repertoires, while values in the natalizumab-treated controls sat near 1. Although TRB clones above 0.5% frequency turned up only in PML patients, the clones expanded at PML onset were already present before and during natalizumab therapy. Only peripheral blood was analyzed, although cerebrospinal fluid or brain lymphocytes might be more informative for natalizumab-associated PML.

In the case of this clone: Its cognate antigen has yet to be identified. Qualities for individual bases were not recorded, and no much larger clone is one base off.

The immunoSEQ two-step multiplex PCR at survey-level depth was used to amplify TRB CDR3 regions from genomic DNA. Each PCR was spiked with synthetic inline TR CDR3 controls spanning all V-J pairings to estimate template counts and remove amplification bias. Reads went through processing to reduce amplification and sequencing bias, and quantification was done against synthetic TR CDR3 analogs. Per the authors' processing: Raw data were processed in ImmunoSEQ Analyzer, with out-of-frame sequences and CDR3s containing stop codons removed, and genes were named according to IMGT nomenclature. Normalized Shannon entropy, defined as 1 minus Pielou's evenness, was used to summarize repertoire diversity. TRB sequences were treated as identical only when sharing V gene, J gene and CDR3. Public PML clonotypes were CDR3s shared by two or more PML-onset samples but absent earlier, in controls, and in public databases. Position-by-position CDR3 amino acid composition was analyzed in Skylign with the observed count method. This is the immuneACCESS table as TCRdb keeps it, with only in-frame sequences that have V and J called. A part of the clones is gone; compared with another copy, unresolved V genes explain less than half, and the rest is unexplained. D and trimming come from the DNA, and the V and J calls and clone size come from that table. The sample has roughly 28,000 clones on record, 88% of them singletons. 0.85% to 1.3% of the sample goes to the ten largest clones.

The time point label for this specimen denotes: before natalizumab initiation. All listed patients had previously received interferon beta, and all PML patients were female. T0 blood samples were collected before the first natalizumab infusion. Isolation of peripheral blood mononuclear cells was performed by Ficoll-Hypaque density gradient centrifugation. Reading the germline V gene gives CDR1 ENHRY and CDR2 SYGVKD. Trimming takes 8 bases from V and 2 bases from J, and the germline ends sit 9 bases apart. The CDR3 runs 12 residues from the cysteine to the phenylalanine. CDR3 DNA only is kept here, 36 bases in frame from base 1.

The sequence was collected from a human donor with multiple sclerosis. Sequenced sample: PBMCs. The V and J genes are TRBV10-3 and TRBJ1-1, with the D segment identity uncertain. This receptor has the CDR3 CAIGPGNTEAFF. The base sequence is TGTGCCATCGGTCCAGGAAACACTGAAGCTTTCTTT.